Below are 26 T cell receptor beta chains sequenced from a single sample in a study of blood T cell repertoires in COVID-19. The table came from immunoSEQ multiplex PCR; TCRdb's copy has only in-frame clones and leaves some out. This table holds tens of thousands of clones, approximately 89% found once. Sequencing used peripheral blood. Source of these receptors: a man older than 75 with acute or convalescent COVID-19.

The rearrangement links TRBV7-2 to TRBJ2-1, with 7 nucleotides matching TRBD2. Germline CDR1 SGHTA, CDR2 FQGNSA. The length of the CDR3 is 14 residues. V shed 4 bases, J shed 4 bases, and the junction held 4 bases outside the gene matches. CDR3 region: CASSWGGRYNEQFF. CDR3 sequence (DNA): TGTGCCAGCAGCTGGGGGGGGAGGTACAATGAGCAGTTCTTC.

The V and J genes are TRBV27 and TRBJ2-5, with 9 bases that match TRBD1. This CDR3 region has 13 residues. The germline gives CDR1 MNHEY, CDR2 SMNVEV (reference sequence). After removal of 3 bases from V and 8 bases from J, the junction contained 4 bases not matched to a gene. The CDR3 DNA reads TGTGCCAGCAGTTTCGGGGACAGGGACACCCAGTACTTC. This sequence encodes CASSFGDRDTQYF.

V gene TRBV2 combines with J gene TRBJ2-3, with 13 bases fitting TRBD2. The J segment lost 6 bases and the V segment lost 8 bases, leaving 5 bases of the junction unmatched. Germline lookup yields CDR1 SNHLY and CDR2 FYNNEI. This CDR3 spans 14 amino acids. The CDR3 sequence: CASSWTSGSDTQYF. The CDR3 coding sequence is TGTGCCAGCTCCTGGACTAGCGGGAGTGATACGCAGTATTTT.

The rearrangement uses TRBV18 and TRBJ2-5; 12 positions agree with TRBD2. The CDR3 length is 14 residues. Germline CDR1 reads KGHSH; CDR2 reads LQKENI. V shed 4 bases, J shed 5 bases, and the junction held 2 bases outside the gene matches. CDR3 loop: CASSLGTSGETQYF. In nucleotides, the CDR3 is TGTGCCAGCTCACTTGGGACTAGCGGGGAGACCCAGTACTTC. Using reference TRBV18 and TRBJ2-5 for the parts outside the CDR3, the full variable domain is NAGVMQNPRHLVRRRGQEARLRCSPMKGHSHVYWYRQLPEEGLKFMVYLQKENIIDESGMPKERFSAEFPKEGPSILRIQQVVRGDSAAYFCASSLGTSGETQYFGPGTRLLVL.

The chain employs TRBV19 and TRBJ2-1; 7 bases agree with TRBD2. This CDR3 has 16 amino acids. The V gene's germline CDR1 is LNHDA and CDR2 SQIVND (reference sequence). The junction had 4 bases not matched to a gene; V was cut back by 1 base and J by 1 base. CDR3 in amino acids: CASSIASGSSYNEQFF. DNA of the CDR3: TGTGCCAGTAGTATAGCTAGCGGTAGTTCCTACAATGAGCAGTTCTTC. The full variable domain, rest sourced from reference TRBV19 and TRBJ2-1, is DGGITQSPKYLFRKEGQNVTLSCEQNLNHDAMYWYRQDPGQGLRLIYYSQIVNDFQKGDIAEGYSVSREKKESFPLTVTSAQKNPTAFYLCASSIASGSSYNEQFFGPGTRLTVL.

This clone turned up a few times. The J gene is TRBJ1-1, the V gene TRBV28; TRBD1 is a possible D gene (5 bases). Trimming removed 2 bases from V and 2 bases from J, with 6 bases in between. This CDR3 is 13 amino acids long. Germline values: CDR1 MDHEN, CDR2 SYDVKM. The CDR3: CASSLDSNTEAFF. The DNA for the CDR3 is TGTGCCAGCAGTTTAGACAGCAACACTGAAGCTTTCTTT. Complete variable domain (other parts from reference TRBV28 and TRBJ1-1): DVKVTQSSRYLVKRTGEKVFLECVQDMDHENMFWYRQDPGLGLRLIYFSYDVKMKEKGDIPEGYSVSREKKERFSLILESASTNQTSMYLCASSLDSNTEAFFGQGTRLTVV.

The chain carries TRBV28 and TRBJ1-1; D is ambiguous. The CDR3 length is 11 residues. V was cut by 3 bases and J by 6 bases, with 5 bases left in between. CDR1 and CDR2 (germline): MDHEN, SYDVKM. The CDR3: CASSLEAEAFF. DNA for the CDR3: TGTGCCAGCAGTTTGGAGGCTGAAGCTTTCTTT.

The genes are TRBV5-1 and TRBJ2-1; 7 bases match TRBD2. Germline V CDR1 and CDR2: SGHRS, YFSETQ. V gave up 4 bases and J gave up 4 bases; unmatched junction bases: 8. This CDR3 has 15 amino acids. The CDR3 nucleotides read TGCGCCAGCAGCCCGGCGGGAGCCGATTACAATGAGCAGTTCTTC. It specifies CASSPAGADYNEQFF.

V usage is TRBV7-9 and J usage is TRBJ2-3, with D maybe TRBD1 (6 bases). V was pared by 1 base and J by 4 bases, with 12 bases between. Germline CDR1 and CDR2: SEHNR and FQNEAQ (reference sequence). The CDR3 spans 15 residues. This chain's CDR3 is CASSLEGGRADTQYF. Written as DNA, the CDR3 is TGTGCCAGCAGCTTAGAAGGGGGAAGGGCAGATACGCAGTATTTT.

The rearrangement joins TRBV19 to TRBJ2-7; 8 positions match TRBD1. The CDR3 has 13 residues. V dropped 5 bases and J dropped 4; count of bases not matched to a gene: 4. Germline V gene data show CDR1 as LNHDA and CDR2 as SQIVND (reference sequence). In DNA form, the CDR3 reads TGTGCCAGTAGTCAGGGGGCGGGGTACGAGCAGTACTTC. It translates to CASSQGAGYEQYF.

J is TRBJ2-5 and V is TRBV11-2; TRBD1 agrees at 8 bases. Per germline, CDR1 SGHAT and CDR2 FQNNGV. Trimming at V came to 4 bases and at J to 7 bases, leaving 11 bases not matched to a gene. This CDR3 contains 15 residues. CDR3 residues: CASSSRTGLDGTQYF. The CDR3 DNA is TGTGCCAGCAGCTCCCGGACAGGGTTAGACGGGACCCAGTACTTC.

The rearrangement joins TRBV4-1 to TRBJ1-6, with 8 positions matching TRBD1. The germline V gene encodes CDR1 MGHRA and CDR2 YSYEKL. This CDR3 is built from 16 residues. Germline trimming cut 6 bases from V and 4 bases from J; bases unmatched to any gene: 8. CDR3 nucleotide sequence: TGCGCCAGCAGAATGGACAGGGCGGTATATAATTCACCCCTCCACTTT. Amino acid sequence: CASRMDRAVYNSPLHF.

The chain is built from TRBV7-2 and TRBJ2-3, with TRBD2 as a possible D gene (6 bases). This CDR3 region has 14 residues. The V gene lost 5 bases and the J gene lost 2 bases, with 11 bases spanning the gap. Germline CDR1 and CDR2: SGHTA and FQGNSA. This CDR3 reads CASSLDYTTDTQYF. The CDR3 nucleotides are TGTGCCAGCAGCCTGGACTATACCACAGATACGCAGTATTTT.

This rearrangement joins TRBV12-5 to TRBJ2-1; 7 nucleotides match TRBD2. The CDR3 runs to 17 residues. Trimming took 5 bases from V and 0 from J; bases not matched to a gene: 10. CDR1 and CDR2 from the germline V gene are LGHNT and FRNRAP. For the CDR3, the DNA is TGTGCTAGTGGTCCCCCGGGTAGCGGGCGCTCCTACAATGAGCAGTTCTTC. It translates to CASGPPGSGRSYNEQFF.

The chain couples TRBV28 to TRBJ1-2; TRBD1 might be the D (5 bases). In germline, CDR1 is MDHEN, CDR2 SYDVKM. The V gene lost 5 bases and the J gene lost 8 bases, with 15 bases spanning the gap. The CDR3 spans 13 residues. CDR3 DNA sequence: TGTGCCAGCAGTCCTCCAGGGATGGAGGGCTACACCTTC. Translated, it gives CASSPPGMEGYTF.

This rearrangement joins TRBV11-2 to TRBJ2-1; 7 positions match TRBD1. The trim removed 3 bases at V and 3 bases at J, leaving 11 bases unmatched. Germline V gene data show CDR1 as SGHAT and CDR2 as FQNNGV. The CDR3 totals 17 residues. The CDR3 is CASSFSKQGWVYNEQFF. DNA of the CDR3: TGTGCCAGCAGCTTTAGTAAACAGGGGTGGGTCTACAATGAGCAGTTCTTC.

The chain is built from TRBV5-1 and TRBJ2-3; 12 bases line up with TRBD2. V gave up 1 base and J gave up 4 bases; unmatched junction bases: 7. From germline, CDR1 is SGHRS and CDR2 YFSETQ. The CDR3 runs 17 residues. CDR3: CASSLMLAGGPADTQYF. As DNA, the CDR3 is TGCGCCAGCAGCTTGATGCTAGCGGGGGGGCCCGCAGATACGCAGTATTTT.

The CDR3 coding sequence is TGTGCCAGCCGACAGGGGGGTATGAACTATGGCTACACCTTC. Its protein is CASRQGGMNYGYTF. This rearrangement joins TRBV27 to TRBJ1-2; 9 positions agree with TRBD1. The CDR3 contains 14 residues. With 8 bases clipped from V and 2 bases from J, the junction kept 6 bases outside the gene matches. The V gene's germline CDR1 is MNHEY and CDR2 SMNVEV (reference sequence).

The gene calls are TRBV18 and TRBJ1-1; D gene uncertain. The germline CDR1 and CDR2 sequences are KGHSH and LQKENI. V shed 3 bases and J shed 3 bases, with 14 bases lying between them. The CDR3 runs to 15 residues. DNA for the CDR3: TGTGCCAGCTCACCTTCTCTCACAATCGACACTGAAGCTTTCTTT. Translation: CASSPSLTIDTEAFF.

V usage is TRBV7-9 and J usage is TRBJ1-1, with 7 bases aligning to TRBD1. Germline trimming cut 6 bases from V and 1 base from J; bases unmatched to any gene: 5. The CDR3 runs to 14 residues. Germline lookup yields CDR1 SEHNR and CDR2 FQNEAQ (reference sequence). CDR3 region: CASRTGTENTEAFF. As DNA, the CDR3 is TGTGCCAGCAGAACCGGGACAGAGAACACTGAAGCTTTCTTT.

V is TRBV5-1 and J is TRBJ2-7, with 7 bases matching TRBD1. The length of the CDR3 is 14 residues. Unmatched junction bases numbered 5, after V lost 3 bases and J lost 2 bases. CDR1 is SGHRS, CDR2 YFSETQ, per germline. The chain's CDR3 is CASSSPGQTYEQYF. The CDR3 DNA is TGCGCCAGCAGCTCGCCGGGACAGACCTACGAGCAGTACTTC.

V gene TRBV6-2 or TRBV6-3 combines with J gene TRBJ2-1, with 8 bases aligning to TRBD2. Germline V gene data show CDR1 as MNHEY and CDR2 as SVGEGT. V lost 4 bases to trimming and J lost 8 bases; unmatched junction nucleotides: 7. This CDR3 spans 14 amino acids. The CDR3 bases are TGTGCCAGCAGTTCTAGCGGGCTGAGGGATGAGCAGTTCTTC. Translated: CASSSSGLRDEQFF.

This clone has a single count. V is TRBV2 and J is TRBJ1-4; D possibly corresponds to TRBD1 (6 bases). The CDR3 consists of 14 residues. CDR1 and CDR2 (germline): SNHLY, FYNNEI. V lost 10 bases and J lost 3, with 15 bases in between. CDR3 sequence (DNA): TGTGCCAATGGGAGGGGACAAGCTAATGAAAAACTGTTTTTT. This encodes CANGRGQANEKLFF.

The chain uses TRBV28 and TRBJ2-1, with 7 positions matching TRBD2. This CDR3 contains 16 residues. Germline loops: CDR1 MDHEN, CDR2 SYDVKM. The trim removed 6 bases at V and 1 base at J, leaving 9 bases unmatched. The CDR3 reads CASSPGGAGSYNEQFF. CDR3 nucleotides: TGTGCCAGCAGCCCCGGGGGAGCGGGGTCCTACAATGAGCAGTTCTTC. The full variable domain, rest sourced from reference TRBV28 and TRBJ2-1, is DVKVTQSSRYLVKRTGEKVFLECVQDMDHENMFWYRQDPGLGLRLIYFSYDVKMKEKGDIPEGYSVSREKKERFSLILESASTNQTSMYLCASSPGGAGSYNEQFFGPGTRLTVL.

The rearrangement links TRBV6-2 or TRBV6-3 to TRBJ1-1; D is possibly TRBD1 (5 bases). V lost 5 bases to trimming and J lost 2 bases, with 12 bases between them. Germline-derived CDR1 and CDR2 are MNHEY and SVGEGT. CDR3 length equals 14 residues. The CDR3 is CASSRWDSNTEAFF. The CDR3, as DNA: TGTGCCAGCAGTCGTTGGGACTCCAACACTGAAGCTTTCTTT.

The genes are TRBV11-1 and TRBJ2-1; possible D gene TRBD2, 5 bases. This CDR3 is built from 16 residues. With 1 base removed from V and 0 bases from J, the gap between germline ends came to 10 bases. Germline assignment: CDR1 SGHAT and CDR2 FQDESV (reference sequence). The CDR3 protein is CASSLDLGSSYNEQFF. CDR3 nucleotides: TGTGCCAGCAGCTTAGATTTGGGGAGCTCCTACAATGAGCAGTTCTTC.